The source of this TCR beta chain is a study of blood T cell repertoires in COVID-19. Overall study: Whether acute or convalescent, the COVID-19 samples came from the United States, Italy and Spain. PBMCs, B-cell-depleted T cells, or T cells were the source of the cDNA or gDNA that made up the material.

The sample holds a few counts of this clone. Generated by immunoSEQ multiplex PCR, the TCRdb table keeps only in-frame clones and is missing some. Of around 60,000 clones listed, around four fifths are singletons. The sequence was obtained from a man aged 25-45 years with COVID-19, enrolled during active disease. The sequenced sample was peripheral blood.

CDR3 DNA sequence: TGCGCCAGCAGCCAACGGACAGGGGGCTTGGACAATGAGCAGTTCTTC. As protein: CASSQRTGGLDNEQFF. This chain uses TRBV4-1 with TRBJ2-1; 11 bases fit TRBD1. Trimming removed 2 bases from V and 5 bases from J; junction bases left unmatched: 5. Germline V CDR1 and CDR2: MGHRA, YSYEKL. The CDR3 spans 16 residues.